These T cell receptor beta chains were read from a single sample in a study of identical twins. MiXCR, run by TCRdb on the 5' RACE reads, gives a single entry per CDR3 protein. The top ten hold about 1.5% of the sample, which has 500,000 to 700,000 distinct CDR3 sequences, 7% to 7.5% seen once. This same sample was also taken into another study, of yellow fever vaccine responses in identical twins.

The source material was PBMCs. These receptors all come from a woman between 18 and 29 years old in good health. CDR3s include the opening cysteine and the closing phenylalanine or tryptophan. The order of the fields is J gene, clone size, D gene, V gene, CDR3 DNA, CDR3 protein. The D gene is left open where the match is weak. For some rows the clone size is stated as once, few or many, or as a class when expanded; others skip it.

>TRBJ1-2|-|-|TRBV24-1
TGTGCCACCAGTGATCGACGGGCCTATGGCTACACCTTC
CATSDRRAYGYTF
>TRBJ1-1|many|-|TRBV7-9
TGTGCCAGCAGGTACTTGAACACTGAAGCTTTCTTT
CASRYLNTEAFF
>TRBJ2-7|few|-|TRBV12-3/TRBV12-4
TGTGCCAGCAGTCGGGAAAACGGGGCGACCTACGAGCAGTACTTC
CASSRENGATYEQYF
>TRBJ2-4|-|TRBD1|TRBV29-1
TGCAGCGTTGTCAGGGACAGAGGGTATATTCAGTACTTC
CSVVRDRGYIQYF
>TRBJ2-1|few|TRBD1|TRBV6-1
TGTGCCTCGGGACAGGGGGCCTATGAGCAGTTCTTC
CASGQGAYEQFF
>TRBJ1-1|-|-|TRBV29-1
TGCAGCCTGATGCAGGGGTTGAACACTGAAGCTTTCTTT
CSLMQGLNTEAFF
>TRBJ2-2|many|-|TRBV24-1
TGTGCCACCGCTACCCCTGACAGGCCGAACACCGGGGAGCTGTTTTTT
CATATPDRPNTGELFF
>TRBJ1-2|-|TRBD1|TRBV4-1
TGCGCCAGCAGCCAAGATTTGGGCATAAGGGACAGCGAGATTGGGAACTATGGCTACACCTTC
CASSQDLGIRDSEIGNYGYTF
>TRBJ2-1|many|TRBD1|TRBV5-1
TGTGCCAGCAGCCTGGGACAGGGAAACAATGAGCAGTTCTTC
CASSLGQGNNEQFF
>TRBJ2-2|-|TRBD1|TRBV11-2
TGTGCCAGCATATGGACAGGGCGAGGGACCGGGGAGCTGTTTTTT
CASIWTGRGTGELFF
>TRBJ2-1|many|-|TRBV20-1
TGCAGTGCTAGAGTAAAAAACAGCAATGAGCAGTTCTTC
CSARVKNSNEQFF
>TRBJ2-5|many|-|TRBV10-3
TGTGCCATCAGGGAAACAGGGACGTACCAAGAGACCCAGTACTTC
CAIRETGTYQETQYF
>TRBJ1-1|many|-|TRBV6-5
TGTGCCAGCAGTTACAGGGGAGGGATGAACACTGAAGCTTTCTTT
CASSYRGGMNTEAFF
>TRBJ1-1|-|-|TRBV4-1
TGCGCCAGCCGCGGACTTTCTGGGAACACTGAAGCTTTCTTT
CASRGLSGNTEAFF
>TRBJ2-7|few|TRBD1|TRBV14
TGTGCCAGCAGCCGACCCCGGGACAGGGACTACGAGCAGTACTTC
CASSRPRDRDYEQYF
>TRBJ2-2|few|TRBD2|TRBV12-5
TGTGCTAGTGTCAGGCAGTATAGCGGGACGACCGGGGAGCTGTTTTTT
CASVRQYSGTTGELFF
>TRBJ2-7|many|TRBD1|TRBV5-1
TGCGCCAGCAGCGAGGAGGGGGACAGGCTTCGCGAGCAGTACTTC
CASSEEGDRLREQYF
>TRBJ2-5|few|TRBD2|TRBV25-1
TGTGCCAGCAGTGAATACAGCGGGGGGGGACGAGAGACCCAGTACTTC
CASSEYSGGGRETQYF
>TRBJ2-1|-|-|TRBV12-5
TGTGCTAGTGGTTTGGTAAAGAGCGGGTCCGACAATGAGCAGTTCTTC
CASGLVKSGSDNEQFF
>TRBJ2-3|few|-|TRBV6-1
TGTGCCAGCCCCCTATCGGCGACCGGCGCGACAGATACGCAGTATTTT
CASPLSATGATDTQYF
>TRBJ1-5|-|-|TRBV19
TGTGCCAGTAGTATACAAGGGCCCCAGCATTTT
CASSIQGPQHF
>TRBJ2-7|few|-|TRBV11-2
TGTGCCAGCAGCTCGGCATCGCCATATCCCGGGCGTGCCTACGAGCAGTACTTC
CASSSASPYPGRAYEQYF
>TRBJ2-5|-|-|TRBV7-2
TGTGCCAGCAGCTCCGGGCCCGTGGAGACCCAGTACTTC
CASSSGPVETQYF
>TRBJ2-3|-|TRBD2|TRBV13
TGTGCCAGCAGCTTGCCAACTTTGGGACTAGTGGCAGATACGCAGTATTTT
CASSLPTLGLVADTQYF
>TRBJ1-4|-|-|TRBV10-3
TGTGCCATCAGCCGTAATCAAGAAAAACTGTTTTTT
CAISRNQEKLFF
>TRBJ2-2|-|TRBD2|TRBV20-1
TGCAGTGTCGGGACTAGCGGGGGCCCCGGAACCGGGGAGCTGGTTTTT
CSVGTSGGPGTGELVF
>TRBJ2-3|-|-|TRBV19
TGTGCCAGTAGTCGGGACCCCGGTGGCACAGATACGCAGTATTTT
CASSRDPGGTDTQYF
>TRBJ2-3|-|TRBD2|TRBV5-6
TGTGCCAGCAGCTTTCCCATCACTAGCGTAGCAGGAAATACGCAGTATTTT
CASSFPITSVAGNTQYF
>TRBJ1-5|many|-|TRBV6-1
TGTGCCAGCAGTGAGGGGTATAGCAATCAGCCCCAGCATTTT
CASSEGYSNQPQHF
>TRBJ1-2|few|-|TRBV27
TGTGCCAGCACTTTGACAAGGGGGGCCGGCTATGGCTACACCTTC
CASTLTRGAGYGYTF
>TRBJ2-1|few|-|TRBV5-1
TGCGCCAGCAGATTACGCCCGAGCTCCTACAATGAGCAGTTCTTC
CASRLRPSSYNEQFF
>TRBJ2-7|-|-|TRBV4-1
TGCGCCAGCAGCCAGTTTTCGGGCCGGGTGGGCTACGAGCAGTACTTC
CASSQFSGRVGYEQYF
>TRBJ2-1|-|-|TRBV20-1
TGCAGTGCTAGGATGCTAGTGCCCCTCCACACACAATCCTACAATGAGCAGTTCTTC
CSARMLVPLHTQSYNEQFF
>TRBJ2-3|-|-|TRBV15
TGTGCCACCAGCAGAGATCGCAATACGCAGTATTTT
CATSRDRNTQYF
>TRBJ2-1|-|TRBD1|TRBV20-1
TGCTGTGCTAGAGATCAAGTGGGCCGGACAGGGCTTGGTGAGCAGTTCTTC
CCARDQVGRTGLGEQFF
>TRBJ2-3|few|-|TRBV5-1
TGCGCCAGCATGGTTGCGGGATTCATGACAGATACGCAGTATTTT
CASMVAGFMTDTQYF
>TRBJ2-1|few|-|TRBV14
TGTGCCAGCAGCCAAGGGCCCCCAGGACCCTACAATGAGCAGTTCTTC
CASSQGPPGPYNEQFF
>TRBJ2-7|many|-|TRBV2
TGTGCCAGCAGTGAAACAGGGCCCTACGAGCAGTACTTC
CASSETGPYEQYF